What follows are 7 T cell receptor beta chains derived from one specimen sequenced in a study of chemoradiotherapy in HPV16-positive cancers. Produced via immunoSEQ multiplex PCR; TCRdb's table is partial and in-frame only. The sample has 9,500 to 15,000 clones, 88% seen once. Sequencing used blood, obtained from a patient who underwent chemoradiotherapy. Receptors were obtained from a human donor with HPV-associated anogenital cancer.

The chain employs TRBV6-4 and TRBJ2-1; 9 bases agree with TRBD2. CDR3 size: 14 residues. From germline, CDR1 is MRHNA and CDR2 SNTAGT. The ends lost 3 bases at V and 9 bases at J; junction bases unmatched: 6. CDR3 DNA: TGTGCCAGCAGTGATAATGGAGCGGGGGGTGAGCAGTTCTTC. Protein sequence: CASSDNGAGGEQFF.

The chain recombines TRBV5-8 with TRBJ2-1; either TRBD1 or TRBD2 may fit D (5 bases each). The germline gives CDR1 SGHTS, CDR2 YDEGEE. Trimming took off 1 base at V and 3 bases at J, with 11 bases between the two ends. The CDR3 sequence is 15 residues long. CDR3 amino acids: CASSLRGQFYNEQFF. The CDR3 DNA is TGTGCCAGCAGCTTGCGGGGCCAGTTCTACAATGAGCAGTTCTTC.

The chain combines TRBV29-1 with TRBJ2-7, with TRBD1 matching 7 bases. V was pared by 7 bases and J by 3 bases, with 3 bases of the junction left unmatched. CDR3 length equals 11 residues. Germline CDR1 SQVTM, CDR2 ANQGSEA. In nucleotides, the CDR3 is TGCAGCGCTGGACAGGTCTACGAGCAGTACTTC. Its protein product is CSAGQVYEQYF.

This clone came up once. The chain employs TRBV7-8 and TRBJ2-7; 11 bases map to TRBD1. The CDR3 consists of 14 residues. V shed 4 bases, J shed 5 bases, and the junction held 4 bases outside the gene matches. CDR1 is SGHVS, CDR2 FQNEAQ, per germline. The CDR3 reads CASSSGQGVDEQYF. CDR3 bases: TGTGCCAGCAGCTCGGGACAGGGGGTCGACGAGCAGTACTTC.

This chain uses TRBV19 with TRBJ2-1, with 7 bases aligning to TRBD1. CDR3 length equals 15 residues. The germline V gene encodes CDR1 LNHDA and CDR2 SQIVND (reference sequence). V was pared by 10 bases and J by 4 bases, with 13 bases of the junction left unmatched. CDR3 bases: TGTGCCACCAACGGTAACAGGGGTGGGTACAATGAGCAGTTCTTC. It yields the protein CATNGNRGGYNEQFF.

This clone has just one count. The chain uses TRBV5-1 and TRBJ2-1; 9 bases are shared with TRBD2. Looked up from germline, CDR1 is SGHRS and CDR2 is YFSETQ. This CDR3 has 16 residues. J was trimmed by 10 bases and V by 3 bases; bases with no gene match: 14. CDR3 sequence reads: CASSWSRGGGGQEQFF. CDR3 sequence (DNA): TGCGCCAGCAGCTGGTCCCGGGGCGGGGGGGGACAGGAGCAGTTCTTC.

This clone was counted a few times. This chain links TRBV5-1 with TRBJ2-1; a possible D gene is TRBD1 (6 bases). Per the germline V gene, CDR1 is SGHRS and CDR2 is YFSETQ. The CDR3 consists of 15 residues. The germline V and J ends were trimmed by 3 bases and 0 bases, with 10 bases remaining between them. Here the CDR3 DNA reads TGCGCCAGCAGCTCCAGGGGTAGCTCCTACAATGAGCAGTTCTTC. It yields the protein CASSSRGSSYNEQFF.